The 14 T cell receptor beta chains in this list originate from one sample, sequenced in a study of response to subunit inactivated influenza vaccine. MiXCR was run by TCRdb on the RT-PCR reads, yielding one entry per CDR3 protein. The table has roughly 630,000 distinct CDR3 sequences, approximately 14% seen once. This material consisted of PBMCs from blood, taken approximately 15 days before vaccination. These receptors originate from a man between 50 and 59 years old who received an inactivated influenza vaccine.

This clonotype has a count of ten or more. The rearrangement uses TRBV20-1 and TRBJ2-1; the match to TRBD1 covers 7 bases. CDR1 is DFQATT, CDR2 SNEGSKA, per germline (reference sequence). J lost 14 bases, V lost 0 bases, and 10 bases had no gene match. The CDR3 length is 13 residues. For the CDR3, the DNA is TGCAGTGCTAGAGATGGGGGACAGTTACGGGAGTTCTTC. Encoded protein: CSARDGGQLREFF.

This clonotype was observed a few times. The chain joins TRBV7-2 to TRBJ2-4, with 8 bases matching TRBD2. The CDR3 contains 16 residues. CDR1 is SGHTA, CDR2 FQGNSA, per germline. Trimming cost V 2 bases and J 3 bases; bases outside gene matches: 6. CDR3 in amino acids: CASSLQAGALKNIQYF. For the CDR3, the DNA is TGTGCCAGCAGCTTACAAGCGGGGGCGCTCAAAAACATTCAGTACTTC.

The table lists this clonotype with many counts. The rearrangement uses TRBV25-1 and TRBJ1-4, with a tentative D call TRBD1 (6 bases). V shed 10 bases and J shed 8 bases, with 14 bases lying between them. The CDR3 consists of 12 residues. Germline values: CDR1 MGHDK, CDR2 SYGVNS. CDR3 residues: CATTGTGEKLFF. CDR3 nucleotides: TGTGCCACCACAGGGACGGGCGAAAAACTGTTTTTT.

The rearrangement joins TRBV19 to TRBJ2-6, with D perhaps TRBD1 (5 bases). Germline CDR1 reads LNHDA; CDR2 reads SQIVND (reference sequence). This CDR3 has 16 residues. Trimming took 6 bases from V and 2 from J, leaving 14 bases between them. CDR3 sequence reads: CASSTGRRTGANVLTF. The CDR3 nucleotides are TGTGCCAGTAGCACAGGCCGGCGGACTGGGGCCAACGTCCTGACTTTC.

CDR3 loop: CASSQEYRPTDTQYF. The CDR3 nucleotides read TGCGCCAGCAGCCAAGAGTACAGGCCCACAGATACGCAGTATTTT. This chain links TRBV4-3 with TRBJ2-3, with D perhaps matching TRBD1 (5 bases). CDR3 size: 15 residues. Germline CDR1 reads LGHNA; CDR2 reads YSLEER. Trimming left V 0 bases short and J 2 bases short, with 9 bases between.

This clonotype was seen only a few times. The chain carries TRBV9 and TRBJ2-1; 7 positions match TRBD2. This CDR3 is built from 16 residues. V shed 3 bases and J 4 bases; nucleotides not matched to a gene: 10. From germline, CDR1 is SGDLS and CDR2 YYNGEE. Written as DNA, the CDR3 is TGTGCCAGCAGCGCCAGCCTAGCGGCCACGTACAATGAGCAGTTCTTC. This sequence encodes CASSASLAATYNEQFF.

This clonotype has just a few counts. The rearrangement uses TRBV29-1 and TRBJ2-5, with D tentatively TRBD1 or TRBD2 (6 bases each). The CDR3 length is 14 residues. Looked up from germline, CDR1 is SQVTM and CDR2 is ANQGSEA. Deletions cut 3 bases from V and 5 bases from J, with 16 bases between. Here the CDR3 reads CSVDRAGGLETQYF. In DNA, the CDR3 is TGCAGCGTTGATCGGGCCGGGGGCTTGGAGACCCAGTACTTC.

This clonotype was counted ten times or more. The chain has TRBV7-2 and TRBJ2-7; unclear D gene. Trimming removed 4 bases at V and 0 bases at J, with 16 bases between. Germline lookup yields CDR1 SGHTA and CDR2 FQGNSA. The CDR3 length is 16 residues. CDR3 sequence reads: CASSSLRKASSYEQYF. The CDR3 DNA is TGTGCCAGCAGCTCCCTGAGGAAGGCGAGCTCCTACGAGCAGTACTTC.

This clonotype was seen a few times. This chain links TRBV5-6 with TRBJ1-1; 9 nucleotides align to TRBD1. The V gene's germline CDR1 is SGHDT and CDR2 YYEEEE. J lost 0 bases, V lost 2 bases, and 8 bases had no gene match. The CDR3 extends over 17 amino acids. Written as DNA, the CDR3 is TGTGCCAGCAGCTTTAGGGGGACAGGGTTCGTGAACACTGAAGCTTTCTTT. Translated, it gives CASSFRGTGFVNTEAFF.

The CDR3 nucleotides read TGTGCCAGCAGACCTACTAGCGGTAGCTCCTACGAGCAGTACTTC. The encoded protein is CASRPTSGSSYEQYF. The chain is built from TRBV2 and TRBJ2-7, with TRBD2 identical over 8 bases. The CDR3 consists of 15 residues. CDR1 and CDR2 from the germline V gene are SNHLY and FYNNEI. Losses at the gene ends were 6 bases for V and 0 bases for J; bases not matched to a gene: 7.

This clonotype was counted a few times. The chain recombines TRBV2 with TRBJ2-7; D possibly corresponds to TRBD1 (5 bases). This CDR3 comprises 15 residues. The germline gives CDR1 SNHLY, CDR2 FYNNEI. The V end lost 5 bases, the J end lost 0 bases, and 14 bases lay between the germline ends. CDR3 in amino acids: CASSPSTGYSYEQYF. For the CDR3, the DNA is TGTGCCAGCAGTCCCTCTACAGGCTACTCCTACGAGCAGTACTTC.

This clonotype has more than one count but fewer than ten. The V and J genes are TRBV28 and TRBJ2-7; 14 nucleotides agree with TRBD2. The length of the CDR3 is 17 residues. Germline CDR1 is MDHEN and CDR2 is SYDVKM. With 5 bases clipped from V and 0 bases from J, the junction kept 6 bases outside the gene matches. Here the CDR3 reads CASSRLAGGPNSYEQYF. CDR3 bases: TGTGCCAGCAGTCGACTAGCGGGAGGGCCTAACTCCTACGAGCAGTACTTC.

This sequence joins TRBV4-3 and TRBJ2-1, with TRBD1 as a possible D gene (6 bases). V lost 1 base, J lost 6 bases, and 13 bases lay in between. The CDR3 spans 15 residues. The germline V gene encodes CDR1 LGHNA and CDR2 YSLEER. The CDR3 spells CASSQVFVGGNEQFF. The CDR3 bases are TGCGCCAGCAGCCAAGTGTTCGTAGGGGGCAATGAGCAGTTCTTC.

The V call is TRBV18, the J call TRBJ1-1; a possible D gene is TRBD1 (5 bases). Trimming left V 4 bases short and J 3 bases short, with 27 bases between. The CDR3 loop spans 19 amino acids. The V gene's germline CDR1 is KGHSH and CDR2 LQKENI. The CDR3: CASSLVKFYRDVRDTEAFF. CDR3 sequence (DNA): TGTGCCAGCTCACTTGTGAAATTCTACCGGGACGTTAGGGACACTGAAGCTTTCTTT.